This T cell receptor beta chain comes out of a study of blood T cell repertoires in COVID-19. Study background: Whether acute or convalescent, the COVID-19 samples came from the United States, Italy and Spain. T cells, B-cell-depleted T cells, or PBMCs provided the cDNA or gDNA that served as material.

The age range of participants was roughly 18 to 90 years, with residence in under 25 US areas. Cohort allocation depended upon clinical history that participants reported. This CDR3 comprises 16 residues. Germline CDR1 is SGHRS and CDR2 is YFSETQ. J lost 1 base, V lost 4 bases, and 6 bases had no gene match. Measured with immunoSEQ multiplex PCR; TCRdb has only the in-frame clones, and not every one. The profile shows around 250,000 clones, 70% to 90% of them singletons. V usage is TRBV5-1 and J usage is TRBJ1-5; 9 bases are shared with TRBD1. The sequenced material came from PBMCs or T cells enriched from blood (not recorded which). The clonotype originates from a woman between 45 and 60 years old who had recovered from COVID-19. CDR3 region: CASSGGTGQSNQPQHF. The CDR3 region has the DNA TGCGCCAGCAGCGGTGGGACAGGGCAAAGCAATCAGCCCCAGCATTTT.